Presented here are 29 T cell receptor beta chains from one specimen sequenced in a study of identical twins. TCRdb reprocessed the 5' RACE reads with MiXCR, giving one entry per CDR3 protein. The table has about 430,000 distinct CDR3 sequences, roughly 20% seen once; the top ten hold roughly 12%. Material: naive T cells sorted from blood. These receptors came from a man in his fifties in good health.

In this sample, this clonotype turned up a few times. The genes are TRBV11-2 and TRBJ1-1, with unresolved D. Trimming stripped 1 base from V and 7 bases from J, with 7 bases between. Germline lookup yields CDR1 SGHAT and CDR2 FQNNGV. The CDR3 is 12 amino acids. The CDR3 region has the DNA TGTGCCAGCAGCTTAGCCGGTTATGAAGCTTTCTTT. Amino acid sequence: CASSLAGYEAFF.

A few counts support this clonotype. The rearrangement links TRBV10-3 to TRBJ2-7; the D is unclear. From germline, CDR1 is ENHRY and CDR2 SYGVKD. With 7 bases removed from V and 6 bases from J, the gap between germline ends came to 10 bases. The CDR3 consists of 11 residues. The DNA for the CDR3 is TGTGCCATCAATATAGACGGCGAGCAGTACTTC. As protein: CAINIDGEQYF.

This clonotype was observed at least ten times. J is TRBJ2-4 and V is TRBV4-3; a weak D match, TRBD1 (6 bases). The CDR3 length is 12 residues. V was trimmed by 0 bases and J by 9 bases, leaving 6 bases between them. CDR1 and CDR2 from the germline V gene are LGHNA and YSLEER. The CDR3 nucleotides read TGCGCCAGCAGCCAAGAAGGGGGCATTCAGTACTTC. It encodes CASSQEGGIQYF.

The rearrangement uses TRBV12-3 or TRBV12-4 and TRBJ1-2; D gene unclear. CDR3 length: 17 amino acids. Trimming took 6 bases from V and 5 from J, leaving 25 bases between them. The CDR3 reads CASSGLSVTSSGYGYTF. In nucleotides, the CDR3 is TGTGCCAGCAGCGGTCTCTCAGTAACATCTTCGGGATATGGCTACACCTTC.

This clonotype was observed a handful of times. The chain uses TRBV28 and TRBJ2-6, with 8 bases identical to TRBD1. Germline V lookup: CDR1 MDHEN, CDR2 SYDVKM. V lost 5 bases to trimming and J lost 2 bases; unmatched junction nucleotides: 5. The CDR3 sequence is 16 residues long. The CDR3 loop reads CASSMTGVAGANVLTF. In DNA form, the CDR3 reads TGTGCCAGCAGTATGACAGGGGTAGCTGGGGCCAACGTCCTGACTTTC.

J is TRBJ2-1 and V is TRBV7-8, with a weak D call TRBD2 (6 bases). V was clipped by 1 base and J by 9 bases, with 13 bases between them. This CDR3 has 14 amino acids. CDR1 SGHVS and CDR2 FQNEAQ come from the germline V gene. The CDR3 reads CASSLGVAGIEQFF. CDR3 nucleotides: TGTGCCAGCAGCTTAGGAGTGGCGGGAATTGAGCAGTTCTTC.

There are many counts of this clonotype. DNA of the CDR3: TGTGCCAGCAGTTTATCGGTACAGGGCCTCGTCGAGCAGTACTTC. Its protein is CASSLSVQGLVEQYF. The gene calls are TRBV27 and TRBJ2-7; D might be TRBD1 (6 bases). CDR3 length: 15 residues. V was cut by 0 bases and J by 6 bases, with 15 bases left in between. Per the germline V gene, CDR1 is MNHEY and CDR2 is SMNVEV (reference sequence).

In its sample, this clonotype was seen a few times. V usage is TRBV20-1 and J usage is TRBJ1-4, with D uncertain. Trimming pared 3 bases from V and 8 bases from J, leaving 4 bases between. Germline CDR1 is DFQATT and CDR2 is SNEGSKA (reference sequence). The CDR3 covers 10 residues. The DNA of the CDR3 is TGCAGTGCTAGGGGGGAAAAACTGTTTTTT. This encodes CSARGEKLFF.

This clonotype showed up many times. The genes are TRBV29-1 and TRBJ2-5; D unclear. The CDR3 runs to 12 residues. CDR1 and CDR2 from the germline V gene are SQVTM and ANQGSEA. Between the trimmed V and J ends, which lost 6 bases and 1 base, there was a span of 9 bases. The CDR3 region is CSVSPSQETQYF. The CDR3 DNA follows: TGCAGCGTCTCCCCTTCCCAAGAGACCCAGTACTTC.

The sample holds a few counts of this clonotype. The genes are TRBV20-1 and TRBJ1-4; TRBD1 matches at 7 bases. The CDR3 length is 18 residues. V was clipped by 0 bases and J by 0 bases; unmatched bases: 10. Germline V gives CDR1 DFQATT, CDR2 SNEGSKA (reference sequence). In nucleotides, the CDR3 is TGCAGTGCTAGAGATCATATTGACAGGGCGGCAACTAATGAAAAACTGTTTTTT. Translating it yields CSARDHIDRAATNEKLFF.

This clonotype was observed at least ten times. The chain couples TRBV28 to TRBJ1-1; perhaps TRBD1 as D (6 bases). Germline V gene data show CDR1 as MDHEN and CDR2 as SYDVKM. The germline V and J ends were trimmed by 7 bases and 4 bases, with 16 bases remaining between them. This CDR3 contains 14 residues. The CDR3 region is CASTSTGIGTEAFF. In DNA form, the CDR3 reads TGTGCCAGCACCAGCACAGGGATAGGCACTGAAGCTTTCTTT.

The sample holds a few counts of this clonotype. The chain has TRBV9 and TRBJ2-7, with TRBD1 as a possible D gene (6 bases). Trimming left V 2 bases short and J 3 bases short, with 9 bases between. The length of the CDR3 is 13 residues. Germline values: CDR1 SGDLS, CDR2 YYNGEE. The CDR3: CASSVSDSYEQYF. CDR3 coding DNA: TGTGCCAGCAGCGTTTCGGACAGCTACGAGCAGTACTTC.

This clonotype has at least ten counts. In DNA form, the CDR3 reads TGTGCCAGCAGTTATGGCGTTAGGGAAAAACTGTTTTTT. Translated: CASSYGVREKLFF. The chain joins TRBV27 to TRBJ1-4, with D unresolved. This CDR3 has 13 amino acids. In germline, CDR1 is MNHEY, CDR2 SMNVEV (reference sequence). V was pared by 4 bases and J by 8 bases, with 11 bases between.

This clonotype was seen only a few times. DNA of the CDR3: TGTGCCAGCAGCTTGCGAGACGGCTATGGCTACACCTTC. Translation gives CASSLRDGYGYTF. The chain couples TRBV5-6 to TRBJ1-2; the D is unclear. Germline V gives CDR1 SGHDT, CDR2 YYEEEE. This CDR3 is built from 13 residues. V lost 1 base and J 4 bases, leaving 8 bases between the germline ends.

This clonotype was counted only a few times. The chain employs TRBV6-2 or TRBV6-3 and TRBJ2-7, with 10 nucleotides matching TRBD2. The V segment lost 5 bases and the J segment 4 bases; nucleotides outside the gene matches: 23. Germline CDR1 and CDR2: MNHEY and SVGEGT. This CDR3 contains 20 residues. CDR3 bases: TGTGCCAGCAGTCCGATCAATGGGCCAGCGGAGCGGGAGGGCCTTTACGAGCAGTACTTC. The encoded protein is CASSPINGPAEREGLYEQYF.

The genes are TRBV11-1 and TRBJ1-2; possible D gene TRBD1, 6 bases. V was shortened by 2 bases and J by 5 bases, with 24 bases between the two germline ends. This CDR3 contains 18 residues. Germline V gene lookup returns CDR1 SGHAT and CDR2 FQDESV (reference sequence). CDR3 in DNA: TGTGCCAGCAGCTTATATCCGGGTCGGGGGACATCTTATTATGGCTACACCTTC. This encodes CASSLYPGRGTSYYGYTF.

This chain uses TRBV29-1 with TRBJ2-1; D is perhaps TRBD1 or TRBD2 (5 bases each). The ends were cut back, 4 bases at V and 8 bases at J, with 15 bases in the middle. Germline assignment: CDR1 SQVTM and CDR2 ANQGSEA. The CDR3 loop spans 13 amino acids. CDR3 DNA sequence: TGCAGCGTTGCGGGGCCAATCCCACATGAGCAGTTCTTC. It encodes CSVAGPIPHEQFF.

This clonotype has a single count. This chain joins TRBV29-1 and TRBJ2-3, with 9 nucleotides matching TRBD1. Germline V CDR1 and CDR2: SQVTM, ANQGSEA. The CDR3 length is 13 residues. Unmatched junction bases numbered 3, after V lost 7 bases and J lost 1 base. The CDR3 DNA reads as TGCAGCGGGGACAGGGCGGGCACAGATACGCAGTATTTT. It yields the protein CSGDRAGTDTQYF.

This clonotype was picked up a small number of times. The V gene is TRBV5-6, the J gene TRBJ2-7; D could derive from TRBD1 or TRBD2 (5 bases each). CDR1 is SGHDT, CDR2 YYEEEE, per germline. V lost 1 base to trimming and J lost 2 bases, with 13 bases between them. This CDR3 has 15 residues. The CDR3 here is CASSLYGGSPYEQYF. CDR3 coding DNA: TGTGCCAGCAGCTTGTATGGGGGTAGCCCCTACGAGCAGTACTTC.

The rearrangement uses TRBV20-1 and TRBJ2-5; D gene ambiguous. Germline CDR1 DFQATT, CDR2 SNEGSKA (reference sequence). The CDR3 spans 13 residues. The V end lost 0 bases, the J end lost 5 bases, and 10 bases lay between the germline ends. CDR3 residues: CSARESAGETQYF. CDR3 in DNA: TGCAGTGCTAGAGAGTCGGCCGGTGAGACCCAGTACTTC.

In its sample, this clonotype was seen a few times. The chain couples TRBV28 to TRBJ2-5; 12 bases are shared with TRBD2. Germline V lookup: CDR1 MDHEN, CDR2 SYDVKM. V dropped 6 bases and J dropped 5; count of bases not matched to a gene: 7. The CDR3 is 15 residues long. Here the CDR3 DNA reads TGTGCCAGCAGCCCCAGACTAGCGGGAGTGGAGACCCAGTACTTC. Translating it yields CASSPRLAGVETQYF.

This clonotype was detected only a few times. The chain employs TRBV20-1 and TRBJ1-6; D is unresolved. Trimming cost V 2 bases and J 10 bases, with 12 bases left between them. Germline lookup yields CDR1 DFQATT and CDR2 SNEGSKA (reference sequence). The CDR3 covers 13 residues. This chain's CDR3 is CSARPGFRSPLHF. Here the CDR3 DNA reads TGCAGTGCTAGACCGGGCTTCCGATCACCCCTCCACTTT.

This clonotype was detected only a few times. The J gene is TRBJ2-4, the V gene TRBV9; D gene ambiguous. In germline, CDR1 is SGDLS, CDR2 YYNGEE. V was shortened by 0 bases and J by 0 bases, with 10 bases between the two germline ends. CDR3 size: 16 residues. The CDR3 reads CASSVGPTLAKNIQYF. The CDR3 nucleotides are TGTGCCAGCAGCGTAGGGCCAACCTTAGCCAAAAACATTCAGTACTTC.

There are many counts of this clonotype. CDR3 region: CASRPSMSDTQYF. CDR3 sequence (DNA): TGTGCCAGCAGACCCTCTATGTCCGATACGCAGTATTTT. The chain employs TRBV6-1 and TRBJ2-3; D gene ambiguous. V lost 6 bases and J lost 6, with 13 bases in between. The CDR3 is 13 residues long. The germline gives CDR1 MNHNS, CDR2 SASEGT.

This clonotype was observed a handful of times. V and J are TRBV6-5 and TRBJ2-1, with 10 bases matching TRBD2. The J segment lost 5 bases and the V segment lost 1 base, leaving 2 bases of the junction unmatched. Germline V lookup: CDR1 MNHEY, CDR2 SVGAGI. This CDR3 comprises 15 residues. CDR3: CASSYWLAGDNEQFF. For the CDR3, the DNA is TGTGCCAGCAGTTACTGGCTAGCGGGGGACAATGAGCAGTTCTTC.

This clonotype appeared many times. The chain employs TRBV5-1 and TRBJ2-6; D could derive from TRBD1 or TRBD2 (5 bases each). The CDR3 consists of 16 residues. The ends were cut back, 4 bases at V and 4 bases at J, with 15 bases in the middle. Germline CDR1 is SGHRS and CDR2 is YFSETQ. This CDR3 is CASSPGRPSGANVLTF. CDR3 nucleotide sequence: TGCGCCAGCAGCCCGGGACGGCCATCCGGGGCCAACGTCCTGACTTTC.

Regarding this clonotype: The DNA is left out, because the CDR3 cannot be placed on it with certainty; the CDR3 is given as TCRdb lists it. The chain joins TRBV21-1 to TRBJ1-5; TRBD1 was called by the table and not checked on the DNA. TRBV21-1 is assigned pseudogene status. Including both end residues, the CDR3 is 16 amino acids long. The CDR3 spells CASSSTVGTGIQPQHF.

The V and J genes are TRBV5-1 and TRBJ2-3; 9 bases are shared with TRBD2. V gave up 4 bases and J gave up 2 bases; unmatched junction bases: 14. The CDR3 length is 18 residues. The germline V gene encodes CDR1 SGHRS and CDR2 YFSETQ. CDR3 DNA: TGCGCCAGCAGCAAGACCTCTCTAGCGGGGCCACTCACAGATACGCAGTATTTT. Translating gives CASSKTSLAGPLTDTQYF.

V is TRBV5-1 and J is TRBJ2-2; tentative D call: TRBD1 (6 bases). CDR3 length: 14 amino acids. Germline CDR1 and CDR2: SGHRS and YFSETQ. Trimming cost V 1 base and J 5 bases, with 9 bases left between them. The CDR3 reads CASSLTGWTGELFF. Here the CDR3 DNA reads TGCGCCAGCAGCTTGACAGGGTGGACCGGGGAGCTGTTTTTT. The whole variable domain, filled in from reference TRBV5-1 and TRBJ2-2, reads KAGVTQTPRYLIKTRGQQVTLSCSPISGHRSVSWYQQTPGQGLQFLFEYFSETQRNKGNFPGRFSGRQFSNSRSEMNVSTLELGDSALYLCASSLTGWTGELFFGEGSRLTVL.